The 13 T cell receptor beta chains below come from one sample, sequenced in a study of shared clonotypes between healthy human individuals. Here immunoSEQ multiplex PCR was the method, and the copy in TCRdb shows in-frame clones only, minus some. Among 1 million to 1.2 million clones listed, 70% to 85% were seen once. Sequencing was performed on memory CD4+ T cells from PBMCs. The subset here: CD45RA-negative fraction. The receptors were gathered from a man in his late teens or twenties in good health. Some clones in this sample may be carry-over from other donors' samples.

For this clone: The sample carries other DNA sequences with the same CDR3. The genes are TRBV5-1 and TRBJ1-1; no clear D gene. The V and J ends lost 0 bases and 1 base respectively, with 7 bases between them. This CDR3 comprises 14 residues. Looked up from germline, CDR1 is SGHRS and CDR2 is YFSETQ. Here the CDR3 reads CASSLDRGNTEAFF. The CDR3 bases are TGCGCCAGCAGCTTGGATAGAGGGAACACTGAAGCTTTCTTT.

The chain has TRBV19 and TRBJ1-1, with 7 bases matching TRBD1. Germline-derived CDR1 and CDR2 are LNHDA and SQIVND (reference sequence). V shed 8 bases and J 6 bases; nucleotides not matched to a gene: 9. The CDR3 contains 13 residues. The CDR3, as DNA: TGTGCCAGTCGGGCAGGGGGGGTCTCTGAAGCTTTCTTT. Amino acids: CASRAGGVSEAFF.

The J gene is TRBJ1-1, the V gene TRBV29-1; 8 bases align to TRBD1. The length of the CDR3 is 13 residues. Germline lookup yields CDR1 SQVTM and CDR2 ANQGSEA. This chain's CDR3 is CSTRQGKNTEAFF. Here the CDR3 DNA reads TGCAGTACTAGACAGGGGAAGAACACTGAAGCTTTCTTT.

The rearrangement links TRBV5-4 to TRBJ1-2; 9 nucleotides agree with TRBD1. Germline V gene data show CDR1 as SGHNT and CDR2 as YYREEE (reference sequence). Unmatched junction bases numbered 8, after V lost 1 base and J lost 4 bases. This CDR3 contains 16 residues. The CDR3 reads CASSLKSQGAFYGYTF. The CDR3 bases are TGTGCCAGCAGCTTGAAATCACAGGGGGCTTTCTATGGCTACACCTTC.

This clone showed up just once. CDR3 bases: TGTGCCAGCAGCTCCCTTTCCGACAGGGGAGGGGCCAACGTCCTGACTTTC. It specifies CASSSLSDRGGANVLTF. The rearrangement joins TRBV5-6 to TRBJ2-6, with 8 positions matching TRBD1. The V and J ends lost 3 bases and 4 bases, in that order; junction bases with no gene match: 9. Germline lookup yields CDR1 SGHDT and CDR2 YYEEEE. This CDR3 spans 17 amino acids.

V and J are TRBV29-1 and TRBJ2-2, with 11 bases aligning to TRBD1. Germline V lookup: CDR1 SQVTM, CDR2 ANQGSEA. Trimming removed 3 bases from V and 4 bases from J; junction bases left unmatched: 10. The CDR3 extends over 17 amino acids. DNA of the CDR3: TGCAGCGTTGATACCCACCCCGGGACAGGGGGCACCGGGGAGCTGTTTTTT. Protein sequence: CSVDTHPGTGGTGELFF.

Notes on this clone: Other DNA sequences in this sample translate to the same CDR3. This chain connects TRBV28 to TRBJ1-2, with D possibly TRBD1 on 5 matching bases. Looked up from germline, CDR1 is MDHEN and CDR2 is SYDVKM. Trimming left V 1 base short and J 1 base short, with 7 bases between. This CDR3 has 14 residues. CDR3 sequence (DNA): TGTGCCAGCAGTTTATTTCAGGGTAACTATGGCTACACCTTC. Its translation: CASSLFQGNYGYTF.

The chain has TRBV21-1 and TRBJ2-7; TRBD2, the D gene given by the table, was not confirmed from the DNA. TRBV21-1 has pseudogene status. The CDR3 has 15 amino acids. CDR3 loop: CASRDSPLETYEQYF. For the CDR3, the DNA is TGTGCCAGCAGGGACTCGCCGCTGGAGACCTACGAGCAGTACTTC.

This chain links TRBV18 with TRBJ1-2; TRBD1 matches at 11 bases. The CDR3 contains 13 residues. CDR1 is KGHSH and CDR2 is LQKENI in the germline V gene. The junction had 1 base not matched to a gene; V was cut back by 4 bases and J by 6 bases. The CDR3 region is CASSQGQGDGYTF. Written as DNA, the CDR3 is TGTGCCAGCTCACAGGGACAGGGGGATGGCTACACCTTC.

The chain has TRBV6-1 and TRBJ2-7; 7 nucleotides match TRBD2. V lost 11 bases, J lost 0 bases, and 4 bases stayed unmatched. The germline V gene encodes CDR1 MNHNS and CDR2 SASEGT. The CDR3 is made up of 12 amino acids. In DNA form, the CDR3 reads TGTGCCTCGGGACTACCCTCCTACGAGCAGTACTTC. Amino acids: CASGLPSYEQYF.

The V call is TRBV5-1, the J call TRBJ2-3; D uncertain. Trimming removed 0 bases from V and 2 bases from J, with 7 bases in between. There are 14 residues in the CDR3. CDR1 and CDR2 from the germline V gene are SGHRS and YFSETQ. CDR3 nucleotides: TGCGCCAGCAGCTTGGGACTGCACACAGATACGCAGTATTTT. Protein product: CASSLGLHTDTQYF. Filled out from reference TRBV5-1 and TRBJ2-3, the complete variable domain reads KAGVTQTPRYLIKTRGQQVTLSCSPISGHRSVSWYQQTPGQGLQFLFEYFSETQRNKGNFPGRFSGRQFSNSRSEMNVSTLELGDSALYLCASSLGLHTDTQYFGPGTRLTVL.

V and J are TRBV5-1 and TRBJ2-2; D is perhaps TRBD1 (6 bases). Germline V gene sequence: CDR1 SGHRS, CDR2 YFSETQ. V lost 6 bases and J lost 4, with 16 bases in between. CDR3 length equals 15 residues. The CDR3 DNA follows: TGCGCCAGCAACCCCGCCAGGGGCTTCACCGGGGAGCTGTTTTTT. Its protein is CASNPARGFTGELFF.

This clone showed up many times. This rearrangement joins TRBV30 to TRBJ1-1; D is unresolved. CDR3 length: 16 amino acids. Germline assignment: CDR1 GTSNPN and CDR2 SVGIG (reference sequence). Trimming took 0 bases from V and 1 from J, leaving 15 bases between them. This CDR3 is CAWSVPSPSGNTEAFF. For the CDR3, the DNA is TGTGCCTGGAGTGTACCGTCCCCTTCGGGGAACACTGAAGCTTTCTTT.